This T cell receptor (beta chain) appears in the sequencing data of a study of blood T cells in healthy people across ages. With a J-beta primer mix and a sample-barcoded 5' primer, a second PCR ran 7 to 11 cycles. One entry per CDR3 protein, called by TCRdb with MiXCR from the 5' RACE reads. The sample yields roughly 1.9 million distinct CDR3 sequences, about two fifths seen once. The CDR3 contains 13 residues. The germline CDR1 and CDR2 sequences are MDHEN and SYDVKM. Trimming shortened V by 3 bases and J by 3 bases, and 8 bases separated the two germline ends. Sequencing was carried out using blood. The rearrangement joins TRBV28 to TRBJ2-5; TRBD1 is a possible D gene (5 bases). The receptor's source is a human donor in good health. CDR3 sequence: CASSFVQEETQYF. The CDR3, as DNA: TGTGCCAGCAGTTTTGTACAGGAAGAGACCCAGTACTTC. The full variable domain, in which reference TRBV28 and TRBJ2-5 provide the parts outside the CDR3, is DVKVTQSSRYLVKRTGEKVFLECVQDMDHENMFWYRQDPGLGLRLIYFSYDVKMKEKGDIPEGYSVSREKKERFSLILESASTNQTSMYLCASSFVQEETQYFGPGTRLLVL.